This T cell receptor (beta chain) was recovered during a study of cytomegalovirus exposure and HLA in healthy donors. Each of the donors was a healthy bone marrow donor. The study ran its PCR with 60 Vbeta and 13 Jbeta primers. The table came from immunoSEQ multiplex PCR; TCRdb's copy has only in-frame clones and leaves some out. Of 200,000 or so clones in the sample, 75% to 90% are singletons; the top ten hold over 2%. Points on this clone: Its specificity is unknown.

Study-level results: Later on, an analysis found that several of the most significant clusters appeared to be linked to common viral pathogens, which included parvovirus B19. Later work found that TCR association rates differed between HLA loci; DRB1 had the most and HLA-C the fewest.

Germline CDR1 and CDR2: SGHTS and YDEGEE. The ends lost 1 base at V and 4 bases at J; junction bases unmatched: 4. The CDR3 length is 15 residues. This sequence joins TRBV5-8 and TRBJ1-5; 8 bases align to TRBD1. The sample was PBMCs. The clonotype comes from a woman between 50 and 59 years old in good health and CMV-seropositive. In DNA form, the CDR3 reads TGTGCCAGCAGCTTGCAGGGGGCGAAGAATCAGCCCCAGCATTTT. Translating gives CASSLQGAKNQPQHF.